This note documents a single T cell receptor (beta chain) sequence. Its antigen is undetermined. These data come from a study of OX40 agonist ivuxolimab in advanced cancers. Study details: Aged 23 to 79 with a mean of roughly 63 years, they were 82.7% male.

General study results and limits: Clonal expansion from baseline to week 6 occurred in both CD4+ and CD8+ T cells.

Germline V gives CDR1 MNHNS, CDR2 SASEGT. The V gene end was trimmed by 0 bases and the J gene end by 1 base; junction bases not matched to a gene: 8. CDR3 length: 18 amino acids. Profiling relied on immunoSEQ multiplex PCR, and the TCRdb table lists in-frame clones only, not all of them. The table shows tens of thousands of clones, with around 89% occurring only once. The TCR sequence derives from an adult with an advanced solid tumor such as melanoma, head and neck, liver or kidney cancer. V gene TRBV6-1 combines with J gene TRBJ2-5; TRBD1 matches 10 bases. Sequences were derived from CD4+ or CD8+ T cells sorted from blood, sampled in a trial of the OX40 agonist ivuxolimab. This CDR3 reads CASSEAMTGGLPQETQYF. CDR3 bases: TGTGCCAGCAGTGAAGCGATGACAGGGGGCTTGCCCCAAGAGACCCAGTACTTC.